This TCR beta chain was identified during a study of blood T cell repertoires in COVID-19. Here immunoSEQ multiplex PCR was the method, and the copy in TCRdb shows in-frame clones only, minus some. The table shows 150,000 to 180,000 clones, with 65% to 90% occurring only once. CDR3 length: 18 residues. After removal of 0 bases from V and 1 base from J, the junction contained 9 bases not matched to a gene. The germline CDR1 and CDR2 sequences are SGHRS and YFSETQ. The sequenced sample consisted of peripheral blood. This clonotype originated in a woman aged 60-75 years with COVID-19, enrolled during active disease. The chain has TRBV5-1 and TRBJ2-3, with 9 positions matching TRBD2. The DNA for the CDR3 is TGCGCCAGCAGCTTGGCGGGGCGGGGGGGCGCAGGCACAGATACGCAGTATTTT. Encoded protein: CASSLAGRGGAGTDTQYF.